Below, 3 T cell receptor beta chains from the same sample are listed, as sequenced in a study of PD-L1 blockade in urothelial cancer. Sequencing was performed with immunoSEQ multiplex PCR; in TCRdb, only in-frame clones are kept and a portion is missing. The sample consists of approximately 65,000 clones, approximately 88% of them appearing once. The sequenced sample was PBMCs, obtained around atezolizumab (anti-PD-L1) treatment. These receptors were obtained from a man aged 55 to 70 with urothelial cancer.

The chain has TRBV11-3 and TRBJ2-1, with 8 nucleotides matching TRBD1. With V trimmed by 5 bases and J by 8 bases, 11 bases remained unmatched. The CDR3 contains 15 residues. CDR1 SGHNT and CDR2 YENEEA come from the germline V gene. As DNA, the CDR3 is TGTGCCAGCAGCCCGGGGACAGGTATGTTCTATGAGCAGTTCTTC. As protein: CASSPGTGMFYEQFF.

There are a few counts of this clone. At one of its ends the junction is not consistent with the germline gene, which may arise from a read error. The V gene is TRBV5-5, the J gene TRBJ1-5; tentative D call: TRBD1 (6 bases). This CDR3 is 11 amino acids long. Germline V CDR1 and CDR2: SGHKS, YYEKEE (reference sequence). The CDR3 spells CASRGQGGWNF. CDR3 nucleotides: TGTGCCAGCAGGGGACAAGGTGGGTGGAATTTT.

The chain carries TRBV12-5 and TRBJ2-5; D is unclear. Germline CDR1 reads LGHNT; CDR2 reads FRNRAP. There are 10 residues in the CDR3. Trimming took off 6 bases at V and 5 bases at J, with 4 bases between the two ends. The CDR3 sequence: CASGPETQYF. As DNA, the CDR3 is TGTGCTAGTGGCCCGGAGACCCAGTACTTC. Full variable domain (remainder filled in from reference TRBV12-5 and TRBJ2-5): DARVTQTPRHKVTEMGQEVTMRCQPILGHNTVFWYRQTMMQGLELLAYFRNRAPLDDSGMPKDRFSAEMPDATLATLKIQPSEPRDSAVYFCASGPETQYFGPGTRLLVL.